The T cell receptor beta chain under discussion was sequenced for a study of blood T cell repertoires in COVID-19. At the level of the study: Donors in the United States, Italy and Spain gave samples during acute or convalescent COVID-19.

Seattle patients were enrolled during active infection and followed longitudinally. Clones were sequenced by immunoSEQ multiplex PCR, and TCRdb holds only the in-frame ones, with some missing. This repertoire shows 30,000 to 35,000 clones, 81% found once; its top ten account for 3.1%. Germline V gives CDR1 MDHEN, CDR2 SYDVKM. The V and J ends lost 6 bases and 7 bases respectively, with 15 bases between them. The length of the CDR3 is 13 residues. The sample comprised peripheral blood. This TCR came from a man aged 70-80 years with COVID-19, enrolled during active disease. This chain uses TRBV28 with TRBJ1-1; D may be TRBD1 (5 bases). CDR3 region: CASSGDGRVEAFF. Here the CDR3 DNA reads TGTGCCAGCAGCGGGGACGGGAGAGTTGAAGCTTTCTTT.